This T cell receptor (beta chain) emerged from a study of T cell responses to AZD1222 COVID-19 vaccine. The method was immunoSEQ multiplex PCR; TCRdb's version includes in-frame clones alone and lacks a portion of them. The sample lists roughly 120,000 clones; roughly 90% were seen once. The germline V and J ends were trimmed by 0 bases and 0 bases, with 7 bases remaining between them. CDR1 is SGHKS and CDR2 is YYEKEE in the germline V gene (reference sequence). The CDR3 runs to 14 residues. This clone appeared a single time. Sequencing was performed on peripheral blood, taken 28 days after the second AZD1222 dose. This chain joins TRBV5-5 and TRBJ2-7; D is unresolved. The receptor's source is an adult who received the AZD1222 COVID-19 vaccine. The CDR3 DNA sequence: TGTGCCAGCAGCTTGGGACGGATCTCCTACGAGCAGTACTTC. Translating gives CASSLGRISYEQYF.